A selection of T cell receptor beta chains follows, all from one sample in a study of cytomegalovirus exposure and HLA in healthy donors. Only in-frame clones appear in the TCRdb table, and some are missing; sequencing was by immunoSEQ multiplex PCR. Seen in this sample are fewer than 45,000 clones; the ten most common clones hold approximately 2%. The sample was PBMCs. These receptors originate from a woman between 25 and 40 years old in good health and CMV-seronegative. Each CDR3 is given with its conserved first and last residue. D genes are given only for firm matches.

D: TRBD2; V: TRBV4-1; J: TRBJ2-7; length: 20; DNA: TGCGCCAGCAGCCAAGCACAACAAGAGGTGGTAGCGGGCCTCTCCTACGAGCAGTACTTC; CDR3: CASSQAQQEVVAGLSYEQYF
D: -; V: TRBV7-9; J: TRBJ2-2; length: 17; DNA: TGTGCCAGCAGCTTTACTCGGGACAACCAGAACACCGGGGAGCTGTTTTTT; CDR3: CASSFTRDNQNTGELFF
D: -; V: TRBV13; J: TRBJ2-7; length: 14; DNA: TGTGCCAGCAGCTTGGGCGGGATATCCTACGAGCAGTACTTC; CDR3: CASSLGGISYEQYF
D: TRBD2; V: TRBV7-9; J: TRBJ2-7; length: 14; DNA: TGTGCCAGCAGCAAGGGACTAGCGGGAGAGGAGCAGTACTTC; CDR3: CASSKGLAGEEQYF
D: -; V: TRBV29-1; J: TRBJ2-1; length: 11; DNA: TGCAGCGTTCGCGGGGTCAATGAGCAGTTCTTC; CDR3: CSVRGVNEQFF
D: TRBD1; V: TRBV6-6; J: TRBJ1-2; length: 16; DNA: TGTGCCAGCAGCGCCGGACAGGGTGCACGTAACTATGGCTACACCTTC; CDR3: CASSAGQGARNYGYTF
D: TRBD2; V: TRBV27; J: TRBJ2-1; length: 15; DNA: TGTGCCAGCAGCTACCTAGCGGGAGGTTACAATGAGCAGTTCTTC; CDR3: CASSYLAGGYNEQFF
D: -; V: TRBV7-2; J: TRBJ1-5; length: 13; DNA: TGTGCCAGCAGCAAAAACTCCGGAGGGCCCCAGCATTTT; CDR3: CASSKNSGGPQHF
D: TRBD1; V: TRBV12-5; J: TRBJ1-2; length: 16; DNA: TGTGCTAGTGGTTTGGAATCCGGGACAGGGATCTATGGCTACACCTTC; CDR3: CASGLESGTGIYGYTF
D: -; V: TRBV6-5; J: TRBJ2-1; length: 15; DNA: TGTGCCAGCAGTGCCGGGTTGCGATTCAACAATGAGCAGTTCTTC; CDR3: CASSAGLRFNNEQFF
D: TRBD1; V: TRBV7-9; J: TRBJ1-3; length: 17; DNA: TGTGCCAGCAGCCGACCGACAGGGGGAAGCTCTGGAAACACCATATATTTT; CDR3: CASSRPTGGSSGNTIYF
D: -; V: TRBV9; J: TRBJ1-2; length: 14; DNA: TGTGCCAGCAGCGTAGCTTCGCAGGGGCTTGGCTACACCTTC; CDR3: CASSVASQGLGYTF